This T cell receptor beta chain is from a study of T cell responses to AZD1222 COVID-19 vaccine. Study outcomes and limitations: Among spike-specific TCRs, nearly half reportedly target unmutated variant regions. Spike-specific TCRs gained breadth and depth after people received two AZD1222 doses. It should be noted that donors were predominantly white British and more often female, and clonal diversity was possibly underestimated.

V was shortened by 3 bases and J by 13 bases, with 12 bases between the two germline ends. Germline V gene data show CDR1 as MDHEN and CDR2 as SYDVKM. There are 12 residues in the CDR3. Sequencing used immunoSEQ multiplex PCR; TCRdb keeps in-frame clones, though not all of them. The sample contains 100,000 to 120,000 clones, 89% of which appear only once. The table lists this clone with a few counts. Its target is unknown. Material: peripheral blood, obtained on day 0 of MenACWY control vaccination. The chain has TRBV28 and TRBJ2-2; no clear D. The receptor's source is an adult in good health. The CDR3 is CASSFSPARLFF. The CDR3 DNA reads TGTGCCAGCAGTTTTTCCCCTGCACGGCTGTTTTTT.